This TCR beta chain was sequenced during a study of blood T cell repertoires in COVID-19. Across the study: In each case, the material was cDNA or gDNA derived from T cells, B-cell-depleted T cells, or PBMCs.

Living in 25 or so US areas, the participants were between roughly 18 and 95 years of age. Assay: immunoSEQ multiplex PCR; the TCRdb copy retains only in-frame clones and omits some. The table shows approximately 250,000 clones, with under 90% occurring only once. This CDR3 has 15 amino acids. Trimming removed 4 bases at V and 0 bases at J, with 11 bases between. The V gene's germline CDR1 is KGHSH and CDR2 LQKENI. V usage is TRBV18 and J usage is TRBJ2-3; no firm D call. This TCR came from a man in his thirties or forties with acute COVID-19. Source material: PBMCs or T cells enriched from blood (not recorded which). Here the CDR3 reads CASSRFERSTDTQYF. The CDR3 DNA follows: TGTGCCAGCTCACGATTTGAACGGAGCACAGATACGCAGTATTTT.